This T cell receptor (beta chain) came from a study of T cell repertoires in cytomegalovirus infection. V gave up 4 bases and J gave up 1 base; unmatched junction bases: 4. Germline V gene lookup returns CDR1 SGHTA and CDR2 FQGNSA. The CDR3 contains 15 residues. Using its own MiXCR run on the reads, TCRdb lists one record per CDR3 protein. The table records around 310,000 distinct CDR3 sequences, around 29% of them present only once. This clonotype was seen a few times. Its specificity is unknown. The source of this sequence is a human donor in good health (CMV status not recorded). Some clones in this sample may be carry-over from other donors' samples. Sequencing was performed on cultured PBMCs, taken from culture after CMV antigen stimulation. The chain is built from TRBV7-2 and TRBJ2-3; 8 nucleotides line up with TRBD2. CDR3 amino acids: CASSSGGERTDTQYF. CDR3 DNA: TGTGCCAGCAGCTCCGGGGGGGAGCGCACAGATACGCAGTATTTT. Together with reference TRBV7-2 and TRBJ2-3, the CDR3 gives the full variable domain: GAGVSQSPSNKVTEKGKDVELRCDPISGHTALYWYRQSLGQGLEFLIYFQGNSAPDKSGLPSDRFSAERTGGSVSTLTIQRTQQEDSAVYLCASSSGGERTDTQYFGPGTRLTVL.